Following are 8 T cell receptor delta chains from one sample sequenced in a study of gamma-delta chains in newborns, infants, children. With CATT, TCRdb re-called clones from the reads. The table lists about 15,000 delta-chain clones, 7% to 7.5% of them singletons. Source material: blood. The receptors derive from a child who was a newborn, infant or young child, either healthy, febrile or measles-vaccinated (not recorded which).

The sample holds a few counts of this clone. The gene calls are TRDV2 and TRDJ3, with 11 positions matching TRDD3. Germline lookup yields CDR1 GEAIGNYY and CDR2 EKD. J lost 0 bases, V lost 1 base, and 4 bases had no gene match. The CDR3 consists of 19 residues. This CDR3 is CACDTLGDMRSWDTRQMFF. DNA of the CDR3: TGTGCCTGTGACACACTGGGGGATATGCGCTCCTGGGACACCCGACAGATGTTTTTC.

This clone was observed a handful of times. TCRdb's entry gives the protein of a much larger clone, which mismatches this DNA's translation at residue 11, likely from a read error; the protein reported here is translated from the DNA. This rearrangement joins TRDV2 to TRDJ3; 11 nucleotides line up with TRDD3. The germline V gene has CDR1 GEAIGNYY and CDR2 EKD. The CDR3 consists of 18 residues. DNA of the CDR3: TGTGCCTGTGACACTGGGGGATACGGGTCCTTGGACACCCGACAGATGTTTTTC. The encoded protein is CACDTGGYGSLDTRQMFF.

This clone was seen more than once but under ten times. The chain carries TRDV2 and TRDJ1, with 11 bases aligning to TRDD3. The junction had 9 bases not matched to a gene; V was cut back by 3 bases and J by 4 bases. The length of the CDR3 is 16 residues. Germline V CDR1 and CDR2: GEAIGNYY, EKD. CDR3: CACDVLGDIKGDKLIF. The CDR3 DNA reads TGTGCCTGTGACGTACTGGGGGATATTAAAGGCGATAAACTCATCTTT.

A few counts support this clone. A much larger clone lies a single base off, so this may be a read error. The same CDR3 can be traced to other DNA sequences in this sample. This chain links TRDV2 with TRDJ3; D possibly corresponds to TRDD3 (6 bases). There are 17 residues in the CDR3. Germline CDR1 is GEAIGNYY and CDR2 is EKD. CDR3 protein: CACDTWGSSWDTRQMFF. In DNA, the CDR3 is TGTGCCTGTGACACCTGGGGATCCTCCTGGGACACCCGTCAGATGTTTTTC.

This clone was detected many times. The chain joins TRDV2 to TRDJ2, with TRDD3 identical over 9 bases. The length of the CDR3 is 17 residues. After removal of 2 bases from V and 4 bases from J, the junction contained 10 bases not matched to a gene. Looked up from germline, CDR1 is GEAIGNYY and CDR2 is EKD. The CDR3 DNA follows: TGTGCCTGTGACAGACTGGGGGACTACCCTGCGACAGCACAACTCTTCTTT. Translated, it gives CACDRLGDYPATAQLFF.

Notes on this clone: At one end, the junction sequence differs from germline, possibly due to a read error. This sequence joins TRDV2 and TRDJ3; 9 bases are shared with TRDD3. This CDR3 comprises 18 residues. Germline V gives CDR1 GEAIGNYY, CDR2 EKD. The CDR3 here is CACDTVGDNSWDRLQVFF. As DNA, the CDR3 is TGTGCCTGTGACACCGTGGGGGATAACTCCTGGGACAGGCTACAGGTGTTTTTC.

This clone showed up just a few times. Distinct nucleotide sequences in the sample also encode this CDR3. The rearrangement uses TRDV2 and TRDJ3; 10 bases align to TRDD3. The CDR3 runs 18 residues. Trimming removed 2 bases from V and 2 bases from J; junction bases left unmatched: 5. CDR1 and CDR2 from the germline V gene are GEAIGNYY and EKD. CDR3 nucleotide sequence: TGTGCCTGTGACATACTGGGGGATGGAACCTGGGACACCCGACAGATGTTTTTC. Its translation: CACDILGDGTWDTRQMFF.

This clone came up a few times. A far larger clone is one nucleotide away, so this likely arose from a read error. Other DNA sequences in the same sample also yield this CDR3. The J gene is TRDJ2, the V gene TRDV2, with 12 bases lining up with TRDD3. The CDR3 loop spans 16 amino acids. Looked up from germline, CDR1 is GEAIGNYY and CDR2 is EKD. CDR3 amino acids: CACDVLGDTLTAQLFF. The CDR3 DNA follows: TGTGCCTGTGACGTACTGGGGGATACTTTGACAGCACAACTCTTCTTC.